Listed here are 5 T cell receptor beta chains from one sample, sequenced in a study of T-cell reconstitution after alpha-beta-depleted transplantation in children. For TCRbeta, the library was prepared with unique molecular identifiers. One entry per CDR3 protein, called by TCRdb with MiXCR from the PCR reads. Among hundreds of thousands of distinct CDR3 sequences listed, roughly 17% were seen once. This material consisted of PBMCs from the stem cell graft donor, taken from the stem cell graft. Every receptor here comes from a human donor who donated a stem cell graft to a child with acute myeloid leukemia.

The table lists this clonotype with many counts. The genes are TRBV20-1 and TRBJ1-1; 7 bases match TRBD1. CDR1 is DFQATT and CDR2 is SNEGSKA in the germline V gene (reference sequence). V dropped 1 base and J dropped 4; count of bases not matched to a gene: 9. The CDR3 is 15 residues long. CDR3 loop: CSARVRQGGGTEAFF. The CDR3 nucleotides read TGCAGTGCTAGAGTCCGTCAGGGGGGCGGCACTGAAGCTTTCTTT.

DNA of the CDR3: TGTGCCAGCAGCCTCGGGACTAGCGGGGGGGCCGGGGATGAAGAGCAGTTCTTC. Translation: CASSLGTSGGAGDEEQFF. The chain joins TRBV7-9 to TRBJ2-1; TRBD2 aligns across 16 bases. V gave up 5 bases and J gave up 10 bases; unmatched junction bases: 14. Germline V lookup: CDR1 SEHNR, CDR2 FQNEAQ (reference sequence). The CDR3 has 18 residues.

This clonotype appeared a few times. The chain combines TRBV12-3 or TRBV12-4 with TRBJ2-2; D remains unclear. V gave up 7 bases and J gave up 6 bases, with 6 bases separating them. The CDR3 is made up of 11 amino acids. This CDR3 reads CASNRPGELFF. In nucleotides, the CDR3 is TGTGCCAGCAATCGGCCCGGGGAGCTGTTTTTT.

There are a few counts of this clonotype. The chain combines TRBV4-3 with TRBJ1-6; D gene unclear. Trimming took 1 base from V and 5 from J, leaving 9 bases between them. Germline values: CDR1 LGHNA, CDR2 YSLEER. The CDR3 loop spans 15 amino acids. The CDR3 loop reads CASSQGRGDNSPLHF. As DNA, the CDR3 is TGCGCCAGCAGCCAAGGGCGGGGAGATAATTCACCCCTCCACTTT.

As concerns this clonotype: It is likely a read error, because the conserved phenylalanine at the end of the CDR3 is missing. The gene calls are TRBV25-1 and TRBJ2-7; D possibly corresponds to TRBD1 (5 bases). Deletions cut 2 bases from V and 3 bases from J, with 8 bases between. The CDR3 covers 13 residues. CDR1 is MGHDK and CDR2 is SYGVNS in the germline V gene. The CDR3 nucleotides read TGTGCCAGCAGTGAAATCAGGGACTACGAGCAGTACGGC. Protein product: CASSEIRDYEQYG.